The 18 T cell receptor beta chains listed next were all sequenced from one sample in a study of blood T cell repertoires in COVID-19. Sequencing used immunoSEQ multiplex PCR; TCRdb keeps in-frame clones, though not all of them. The table has about 220,000 clones, 80% to 90% seen once. The sample taken for sequencing was peripheral blood. These receptors were taken from a man aged 45-65 years with active or convalescent COVID-19.

The chain employs TRBV16 and TRBJ2-1; 7 positions agree with TRBD1. CDR3 length: 13 amino acids. Looked up from germline, CDR1 is KGHSY and CDR2 is FQNENV. The trim removed 6 bases at V and 9 bases at J, leaving 8 bases unmatched. In nucleotides, the CDR3 is TGTGCCAGCAGTCCGACACAGGGGACTGAGCAGTTCTTC. Encoded protein: CASSPTQGTEQFF.

This clone was observed a single time. The gene calls are TRBV6-5 and TRBJ2-1; D not certain. Trimming took off 5 bases at V and 4 bases at J, with 9 bases between the two ends. CDR1 is MNHEY and CDR2 is SVGAGI in the germline V gene. The CDR3 covers 13 residues. The CDR3 region is CASSPFRYNEQFF. In nucleotides, the CDR3 is TGTGCCAGCAGTCCCTTCAGGTACAATGAGCAGTTCTTC.

V usage is TRBV7-2 and J usage is TRBJ2-7, with a weak D call TRBD1 (8 bases). Germline assignment: CDR1 SGHTA and CDR2 FQGNSA. This CDR3 spans 12 amino acids. V was cut by 5 bases and J by 7 bases, with 12 bases left in between. The CDR3 region is CASSTQGGEQYV. DNA of the CDR3: TGTGCCAGCAGCACACAGGGGGGGGAGCAGTACGTC.

The genes are TRBV4-2 and TRBJ2-7, with TRBD1 matching over 12 bases. Looked up from germline, CDR1 is LGHNA and CDR2 is YNFKEQ. V lost 3 bases and J lost 5; bases outside the gene matches: 11. The CDR3 runs 17 residues. The CDR3 spells CASSHGGPGQGAHEQYF. In nucleotides, the CDR3 is TGTGCCAGCAGCCATGGAGGTCCGGGACAGGGGGCCCACGAGCAGTACTTC.

This rearrangement joins TRBV12-3 or TRBV12-4 to TRBJ1-1; D might be TRBD1 (5 bases). Trimming stripped 6 bases from V and 1 base from J, with 9 bases between. This CDR3 region has 13 residues. The CDR3 spells CASRSGANTEAFF. Here the CDR3 DNA reads TGTGCCAGCAGGTCTGGGGCGAACACTGAAGCTTTCTTT.

The CDR3: CASILSSMNTEAFF. The CDR3 DNA is TGTGCCAGTATCCTTTCTAGTATGAACACTGAAGCTTTCTTT. The chain recombines TRBV3-1 (or the pseudogene TRBV3-2) with TRBJ1-1; D remains ambiguous. V lost 9 bases, J lost 0 bases, and 14 bases lay in between. Germline values: CDR1 LGHDT, CDR2 YNNKEL (reference sequence). The CDR3 has 14 residues.

The rearrangement uses TRBV10-3 and TRBJ2-5; 11 bases match TRBD2. The ends lost 5 bases at V and 4 bases at J; junction bases unmatched: 3. CDR1 is ENHRY and CDR2 is SYGVKD in the germline V gene. The CDR3 consists of 14 residues. Written as DNA, the CDR3 is TGTGCCATCAGTCTAGCGGGAGGAGGAGAGACCCAGTACTTC. It specifies CAISLAGGGETQYF.

The V call is TRBV6-5, the J call TRBJ1-5; 8 bases are a match to TRBD1. In germline, CDR1 is MNHEY, CDR2 SVGAGI. This CDR3 is built from 16 residues. The junction had 4 bases not matched to a gene; V was cut back by 0 bases and J by 3 bases. For the CDR3, the DNA is TGTGCCAGCAGTTACTCCGGGACAGGACACAATCAGCCCCAGCATTTT. This sequence encodes CASSYSGTGHNQPQHF.

This clone appeared a few times. The genes are TRBV3-1 (or the pseudogene TRBV3-2) and TRBJ2-1, with D possibly TRBD2 on 6 matching bases. This CDR3 comprises 15 residues. V was cut by 4 bases and J by 3 bases, with 13 bases left in between. The germline V gene encodes CDR1 LGHDT and CDR2 YNNKEL (reference sequence). DNA for the CDR3: TGTGCCAGCAGCCCGGGGGTGGGAGTCTACAATGAGCAGTTCTTC. This translates into CASSPGVGVYNEQFF.

The chain is built from TRBV6-2 or TRBV6-3 and TRBJ1-1; perhaps TRBD1 as D (5 bases). The CDR3 sequence is 14 residues long. Germline CDR1 reads MNHEY; CDR2 reads SVGEGT. With 5 bases removed from V and 5 bases from J, the gap between germline ends came to 15 bases. In nucleotides, the CDR3 is TGTGCCAGCAGTACAATCTGGGGCAGGACTGAAGCTTTCTTT. It codes for CASSTIWGRTEAFF.

The chain combines TRBV4-1 with TRBJ2-3; weak D call: TRBD1 (5 bases). Germline loops: CDR1 MGHRA, CDR2 YSYEKL. Trimming removed 1 base from V and 1 base from J, with 6 bases in between. The CDR3 contains 14 residues. The CDR3 DNA reads as TGCGCCAGCAGCCAAGTACAGGGCACAGATACGCAGTATTTT. Translation gives CASSQVQGTDTQYF.

V is TRBV7-3 and J is TRBJ1-1; maybe TRBD1 (5 bases). Germline lookup yields CDR1 SGHTA and CDR2 FQGTGA. V lost 6 bases and J 2 bases, leaving 25 bases between the germline ends. This CDR3 is built from 18 residues. The CDR3 loop is CASSTPGGFTGLNTEAFF. DNA for the CDR3: TGTGCCAGCAGTACTCCCGGGGGATTCACAGGTCTTAACACTGAAGCTTTCTTT.

The genes are TRBV20-1 and TRBJ1-2; 7 bases agree with TRBD1. With V trimmed by 3 bases and J by 8 bases, 12 bases remained unmatched. Germline assignment: CDR1 DFQATT and CDR2 SNEGSKA (reference sequence). This CDR3 contains 14 residues. Here the CDR3 reads CSASQGGETRGYTF. CDR3 in DNA: TGCAGTGCTAGTCAAGGGGGCGAAACGAGGGGCTACACCTTC.

Only a few counts were recorded for this clone. The V gene is TRBV28, the J gene TRBJ2-4; 9 nucleotides agree with TRBD1. CDR1 MDHEN and CDR2 SYDVKM come from the germline V gene. The CDR3 contains 15 residues. Trimming took 7 bases from V and 1 from J; bases not matched to a gene: 5. The CDR3 nucleotides read TGTGCCAGCACCCGGACAGGGGAGGCCAAAAACATTCAGTACTTC. It yields the protein CASTRTGEAKNIQYF.

This chain connects TRBV18 to TRBJ2-2; TRBD1 matches at 10 bases. The germline V gene encodes CDR1 KGHSH and CDR2 LQKENI. This CDR3 spans 18 amino acids. V lost 5 bases to trimming and J lost 2 bases; unmatched junction nucleotides: 11. The CDR3 sequence is CASSINRRDRGNTGELFF. In DNA, the CDR3 is TGTGCCAGCTCAATCAACCGGCGGGACAGGGGTAACACCGGGGAGCTGTTTTTT.

This clone was recorded only once. This chain links TRBV28 with TRBJ2-7, with 8 bases fitting TRBD2. Trimming took 5 bases from V and 6 from J; bases not matched to a gene: 9. The CDR3 is 14 residues long. Looked up from germline, CDR1 is MDHEN and CDR2 is SYDVKM. DNA for the CDR3: TGTGCCAGCAGTCCCGGGACTAGTTCGAGCGAGCAGTACGTC. This codes for CASSPGTSSSEQYV.

The chain has TRBV2 and TRBJ2-4; TRBD1 matches at 8 bases. The CDR3 is made up of 15 amino acids. Germline V lookup: CDR1 SNHLY, CDR2 FYNNEI. J was trimmed by 3 bases and V by 6 bases; bases with no gene match: 7. CDR3 coding DNA: TGTGCCAGCAGGGTGGACAGGGTCGGCAAAAACATTCAGTACTTC. It yields the protein CASRVDRVGKNIQYF.

The chain combines TRBV4-3 with TRBJ2-1; D is uncertain. Germline values: CDR1 LGHNA, CDR2 YSLEER. This CDR3 is 17 amino acids long. The V gene lost 1 base and the J gene lost 0 bases, with 13 bases spanning the gap. CDR3 loop: CASSQAAASSSYNEQFF. CDR3 in DNA: TGCGCCAGCAGCCAAGCCGCCGCTAGTAGCTCCTACAATGAGCAGTTCTTC.